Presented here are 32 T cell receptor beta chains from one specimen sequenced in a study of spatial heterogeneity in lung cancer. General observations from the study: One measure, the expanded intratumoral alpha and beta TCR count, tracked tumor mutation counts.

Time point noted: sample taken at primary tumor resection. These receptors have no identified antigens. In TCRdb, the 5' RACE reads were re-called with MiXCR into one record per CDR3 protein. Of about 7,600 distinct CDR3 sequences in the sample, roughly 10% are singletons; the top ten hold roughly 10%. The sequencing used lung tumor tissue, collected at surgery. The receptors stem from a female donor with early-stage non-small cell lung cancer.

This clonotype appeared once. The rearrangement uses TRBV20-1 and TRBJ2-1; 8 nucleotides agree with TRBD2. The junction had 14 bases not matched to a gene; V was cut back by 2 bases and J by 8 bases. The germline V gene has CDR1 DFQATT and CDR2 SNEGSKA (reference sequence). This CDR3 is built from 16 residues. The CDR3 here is CSARRPPGGASYEQFF. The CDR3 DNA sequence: TGCAGTGCTAGAAGGCCGCCGGGGGGGGCCAGTTATGAGCAGTTCTTC.

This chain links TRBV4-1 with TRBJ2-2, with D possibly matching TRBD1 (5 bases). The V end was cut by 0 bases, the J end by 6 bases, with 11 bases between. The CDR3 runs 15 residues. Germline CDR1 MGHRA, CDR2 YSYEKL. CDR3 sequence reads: CASSQDLAGPGELFF. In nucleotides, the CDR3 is TGCGCCAGCAGCCAAGATCTGGCAGGGCCCGGGGAGCTGTTTTTT.

CDR3 loop: CASSQGRRNYGYTF. The CDR3 DNA reads TGTGCCAGCAGTCAGGGGAGGCGGAACTATGGCTACACCTTC. The gene calls are TRBV2 and TRBJ1-2, with D perhaps TRBD1 (6 bases). Germline V gene lookup returns CDR1 SNHLY and CDR2 FYNNEI. V was trimmed by 5 bases and J by 2 bases, leaving 12 bases between them. The length of the CDR3 is 14 residues.

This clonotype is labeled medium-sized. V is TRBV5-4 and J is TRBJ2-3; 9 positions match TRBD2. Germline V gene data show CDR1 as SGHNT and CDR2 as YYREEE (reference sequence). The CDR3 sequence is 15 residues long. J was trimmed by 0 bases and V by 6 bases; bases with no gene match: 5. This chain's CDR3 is CASTPSGVSTDTQYF. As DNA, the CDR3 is TGTGCCAGCACCCCTAGCGGGGTTAGCACAGATACGCAGTATTTT.

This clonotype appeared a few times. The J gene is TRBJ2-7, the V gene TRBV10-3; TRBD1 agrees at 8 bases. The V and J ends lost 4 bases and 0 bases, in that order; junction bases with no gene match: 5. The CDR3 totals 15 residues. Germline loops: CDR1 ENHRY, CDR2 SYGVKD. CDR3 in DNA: TGTGCCATCAGTGGGGCGACAGGGGACTCCTACGAGCAGTACTTC. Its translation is CAISGATGDSYEQYF.

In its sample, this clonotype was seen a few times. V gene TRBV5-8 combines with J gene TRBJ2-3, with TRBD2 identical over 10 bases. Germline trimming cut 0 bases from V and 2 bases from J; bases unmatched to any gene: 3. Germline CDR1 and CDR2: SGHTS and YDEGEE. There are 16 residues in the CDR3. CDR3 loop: CASSLGSGGTTDTQYF. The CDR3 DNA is TGTGCCAGCAGCTTGGGTAGCGGGGGGACCACAGATACGCAGTATTTT. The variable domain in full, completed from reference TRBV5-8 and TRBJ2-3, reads EAGVTQSPTHLIKTRGQQATLRCSPISGHTSVYWYQQALGLGLQFLLWYDEGEERNRGNFPPRFSGRQFPNYSSELNVNALELEDSALYLCASSLGSGGTTDTQYFGPGTRLTVL.

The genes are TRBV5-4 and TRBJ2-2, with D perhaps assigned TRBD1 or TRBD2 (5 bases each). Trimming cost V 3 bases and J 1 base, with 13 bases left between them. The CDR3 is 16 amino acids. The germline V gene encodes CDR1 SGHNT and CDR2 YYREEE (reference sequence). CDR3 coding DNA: TGTGCCAGCAGCTCCGGGACCCTGAGGAACACCGGGGAGCTGTTTTTT. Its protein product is CASSSGTLRNTGELFF.

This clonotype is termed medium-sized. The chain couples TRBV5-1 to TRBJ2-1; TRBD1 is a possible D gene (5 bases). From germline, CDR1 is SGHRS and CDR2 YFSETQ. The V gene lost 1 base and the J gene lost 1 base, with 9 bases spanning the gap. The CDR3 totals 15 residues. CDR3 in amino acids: CASSLLSGSYNEQFF. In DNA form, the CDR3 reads TGCGCCAGCAGCTTGTTATCAGGGTCCTACAATGAGCAGTTCTTC.

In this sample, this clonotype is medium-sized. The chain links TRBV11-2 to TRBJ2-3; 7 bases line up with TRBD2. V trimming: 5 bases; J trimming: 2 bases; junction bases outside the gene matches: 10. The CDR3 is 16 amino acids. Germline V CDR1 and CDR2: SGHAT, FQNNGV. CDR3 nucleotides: TGTGCCAGCAGCCCTACCCGGACTAGAAACACAGATACGCAGTATTTT. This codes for CASSPTRTRNTDTQYF.

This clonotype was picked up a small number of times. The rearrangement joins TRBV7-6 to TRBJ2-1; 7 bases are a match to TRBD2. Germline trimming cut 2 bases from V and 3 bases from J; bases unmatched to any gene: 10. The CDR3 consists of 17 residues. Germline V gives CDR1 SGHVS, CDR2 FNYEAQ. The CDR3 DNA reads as TGTGCCAGCAGCTTAAGTCCAACGGGAGGCTTCTACAATGAGCAGTTCTTC. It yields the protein CASSLSPTGGFYNEQFF.

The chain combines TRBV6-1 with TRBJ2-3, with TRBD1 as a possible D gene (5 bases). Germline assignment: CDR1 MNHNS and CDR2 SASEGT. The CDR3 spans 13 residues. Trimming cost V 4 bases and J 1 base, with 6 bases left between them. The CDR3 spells CASSVTGTDTQYF. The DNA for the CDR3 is TGTGCCAGCAGTGTGACAGGCACAGATACGCAGTATTTT.

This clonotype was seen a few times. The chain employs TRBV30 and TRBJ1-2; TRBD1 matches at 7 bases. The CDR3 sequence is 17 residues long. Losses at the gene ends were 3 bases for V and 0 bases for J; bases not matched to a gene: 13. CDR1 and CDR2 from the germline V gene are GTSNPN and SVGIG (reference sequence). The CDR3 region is CAWRLRGGAKTNYGYTF. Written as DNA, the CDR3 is TGTGCCTGGAGGTTAAGAGGGGGCGCGAAGACTAACTATGGCTACACCTTC.

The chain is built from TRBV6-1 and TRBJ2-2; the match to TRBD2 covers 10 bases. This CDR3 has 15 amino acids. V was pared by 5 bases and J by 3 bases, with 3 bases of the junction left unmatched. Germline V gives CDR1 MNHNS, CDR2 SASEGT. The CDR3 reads CASSLLAGDTGELFF. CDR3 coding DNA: TGTGCCAGCAGTCTCCTAGCGGGGGACACCGGGGAGCTGTTTTTT.

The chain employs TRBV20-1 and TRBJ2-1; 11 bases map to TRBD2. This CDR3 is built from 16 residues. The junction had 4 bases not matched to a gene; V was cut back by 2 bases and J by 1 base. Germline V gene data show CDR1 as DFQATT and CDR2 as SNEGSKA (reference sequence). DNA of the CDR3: TGCAGTGCTAGAATAGCGGGGGGGCGGTCCTACAATGAGCAGTTCTTC. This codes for CSARIAGGRSYNEQFF.

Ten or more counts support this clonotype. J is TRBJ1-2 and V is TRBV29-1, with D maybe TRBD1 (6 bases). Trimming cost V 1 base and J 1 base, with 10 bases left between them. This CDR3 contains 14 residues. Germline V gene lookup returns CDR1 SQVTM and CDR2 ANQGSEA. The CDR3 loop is CSVEATGDNYGYTF. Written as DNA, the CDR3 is TGCAGCGTTGAAGCGACAGGTGATAACTATGGCTACACCTTC.

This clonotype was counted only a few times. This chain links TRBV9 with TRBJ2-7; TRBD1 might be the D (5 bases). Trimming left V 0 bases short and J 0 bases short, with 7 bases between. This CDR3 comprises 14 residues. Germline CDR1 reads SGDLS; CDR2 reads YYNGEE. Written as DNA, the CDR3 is TGTGCCAGCAGCGTAGGACAGAGCTCCTACGAGCAGTACTTC. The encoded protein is CASSVGQSSYEQYF.

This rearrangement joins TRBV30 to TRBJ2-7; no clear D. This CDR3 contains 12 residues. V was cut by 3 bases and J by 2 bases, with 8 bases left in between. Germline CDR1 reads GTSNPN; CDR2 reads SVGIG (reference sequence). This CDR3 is CAWSTRAYEQYF. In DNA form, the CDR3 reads TGTGCCTGGAGCACACGTGCCTACGAGCAGTACTTC.

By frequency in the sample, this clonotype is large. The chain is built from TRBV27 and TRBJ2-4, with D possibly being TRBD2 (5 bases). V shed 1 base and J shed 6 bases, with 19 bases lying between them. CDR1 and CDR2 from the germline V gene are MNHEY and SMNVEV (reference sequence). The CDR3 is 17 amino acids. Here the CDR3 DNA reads TGTGCCAGCAGTTTATACCCCCTCCCTCCGGGAAGAAACATTCAGTACTTC. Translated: CASSLYPLPPGRNIQYF.

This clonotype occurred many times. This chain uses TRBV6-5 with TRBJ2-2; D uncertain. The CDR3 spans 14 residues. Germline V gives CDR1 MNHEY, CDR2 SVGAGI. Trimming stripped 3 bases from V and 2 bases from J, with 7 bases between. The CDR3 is CASSYFLNTGELFF. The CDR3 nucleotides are TGTGCCAGCAGTTATTTTCTAAACACCGGGGAGCTGTTTTTT.

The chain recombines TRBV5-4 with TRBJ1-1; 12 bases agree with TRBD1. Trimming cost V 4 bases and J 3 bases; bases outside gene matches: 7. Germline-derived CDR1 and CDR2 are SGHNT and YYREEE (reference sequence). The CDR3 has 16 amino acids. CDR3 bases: TGTGCCAGCAGCGGGGACAGGGGGCTACGGGACACTGAAGCTTTCTTT. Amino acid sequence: CASSGDRGLRDTEAFF.

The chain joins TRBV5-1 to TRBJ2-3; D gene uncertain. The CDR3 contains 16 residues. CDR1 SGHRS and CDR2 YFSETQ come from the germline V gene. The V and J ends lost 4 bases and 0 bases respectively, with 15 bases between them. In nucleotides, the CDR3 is TGCGCCAGCAGCCTTATCGGAGAACGTAGCACAGATACGCAGTATTTT. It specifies CASSLIGERSTDTQYF. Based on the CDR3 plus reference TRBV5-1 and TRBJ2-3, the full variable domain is KAGVTQTPRYLIKTRGQQVTLSCSPISGHRSVSWYQQTPGQGLQFLFEYFSETQRNKGNFPGRFSGRQFSNSRSEMNVSTLELGDSALYLCASSLIGERSTDTQYFGPGTRLTVL.

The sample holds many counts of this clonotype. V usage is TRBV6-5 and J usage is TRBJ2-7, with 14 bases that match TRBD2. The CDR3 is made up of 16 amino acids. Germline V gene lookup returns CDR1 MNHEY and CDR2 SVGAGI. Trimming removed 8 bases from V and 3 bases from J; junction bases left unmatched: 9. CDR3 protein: CASRGTSGGYFYEQYF. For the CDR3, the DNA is TGTGCCAGCCGCGGGACTAGCGGGGGCTACTTCTACGAGCAGTACTTC.

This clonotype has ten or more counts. As DNA, the CDR3 is TGTGCCAGCGAGAGGGACAGGAATATAATGAACACTGAAGCTTTCTTT. As protein: CASERDRNIMNTEAFF. The chain recombines TRBV7-2 with TRBJ1-1, with 8 bases matching TRBD1. J was trimmed by 0 bases and V by 8 bases; bases with no gene match: 11. The CDR3 covers 16 residues. The germline V gene encodes CDR1 SGHTA and CDR2 FQGNSA.

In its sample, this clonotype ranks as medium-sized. The CDR3 protein is CASSIRVGIQYF. CDR3 in DNA: TGTGCCAGTAGTATAAGGGTCGGCATTCAGTACTTC. V is TRBV19 and J is TRBJ2-4; D unresolved. Between the trimmed V and J ends, which lost 2 bases and 9 bases, there was a span of 8 bases. CDR3 length equals 12 residues. Germline V lookup: CDR1 LNHDA, CDR2 SQIVND (reference sequence). Variable domain in full (rest from reference TRBV19 and TRBJ2-4): DGGITQSPKYLFRKEGQNVTLSCEQNLNHDAMYWYRQDPGQGLRLIYYSQIVNDFQKGDIAEGYSVSREKKESFPLTVTSAQKNPTAFYLCASSIRVGIQYFGAGTRLSVL.

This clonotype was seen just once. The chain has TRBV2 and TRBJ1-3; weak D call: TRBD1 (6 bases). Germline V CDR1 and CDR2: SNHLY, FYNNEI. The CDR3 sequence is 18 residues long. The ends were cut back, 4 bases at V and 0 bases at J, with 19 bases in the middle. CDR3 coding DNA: TGTGCCAGCAGTGTCACCGCTGGGGGGCGACCCTCTGGAAACACCATATATTTT. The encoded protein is CASSVTAGGRPSGNTIYF.

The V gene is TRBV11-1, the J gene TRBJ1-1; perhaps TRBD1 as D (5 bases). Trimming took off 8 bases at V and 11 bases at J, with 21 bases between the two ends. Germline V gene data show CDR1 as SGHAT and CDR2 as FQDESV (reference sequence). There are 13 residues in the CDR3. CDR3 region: CASVPAGLIMAFF. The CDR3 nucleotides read TGTGCCAGCGTACCCGCAGGGTTAATCATGGCTTTCTTT.

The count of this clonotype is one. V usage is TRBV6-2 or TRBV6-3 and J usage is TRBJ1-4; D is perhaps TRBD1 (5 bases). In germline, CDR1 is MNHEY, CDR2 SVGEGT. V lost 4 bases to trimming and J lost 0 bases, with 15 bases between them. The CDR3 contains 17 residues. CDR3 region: CASSSGGDGPTNEKLFF. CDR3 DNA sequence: TGTGCCAGCAGTTCCGGGGGAGATGGGCCAACTAATGAAAAACTGTTTTTT.

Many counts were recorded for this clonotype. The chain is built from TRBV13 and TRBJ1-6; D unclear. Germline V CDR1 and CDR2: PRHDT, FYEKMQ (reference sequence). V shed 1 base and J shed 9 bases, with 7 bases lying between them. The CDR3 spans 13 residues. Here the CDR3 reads CASSLVGTSPLHF. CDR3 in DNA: TGTGCCAGCAGCTTAGTCGGCACTTCACCCCTCCACTTT.

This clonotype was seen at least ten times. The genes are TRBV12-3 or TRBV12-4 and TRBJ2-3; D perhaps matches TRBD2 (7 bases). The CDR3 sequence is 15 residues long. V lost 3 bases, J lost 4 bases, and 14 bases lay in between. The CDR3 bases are TGTGCCAGCAGTTTTTCGGGGGGCGAAGCAGATACGCAGTATTTT. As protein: CASSFSGGEADTQYF.

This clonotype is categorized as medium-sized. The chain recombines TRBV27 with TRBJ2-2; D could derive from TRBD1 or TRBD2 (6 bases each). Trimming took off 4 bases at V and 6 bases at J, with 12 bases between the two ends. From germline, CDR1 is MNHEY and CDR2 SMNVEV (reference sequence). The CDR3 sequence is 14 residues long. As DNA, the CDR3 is TGTGCCAGCAGTTGGGGGGCCTCCTCCGGGGAGCTGTTTTTT. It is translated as CASSWGASSGELFF.

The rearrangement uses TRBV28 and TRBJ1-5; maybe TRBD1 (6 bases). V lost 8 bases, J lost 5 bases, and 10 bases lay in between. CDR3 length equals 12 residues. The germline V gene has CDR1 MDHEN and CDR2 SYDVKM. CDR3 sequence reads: CASRAGDQPQHF. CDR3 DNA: TGTGCCAGCCGAGCAGGGGATCAGCCCCAGCATTTT.

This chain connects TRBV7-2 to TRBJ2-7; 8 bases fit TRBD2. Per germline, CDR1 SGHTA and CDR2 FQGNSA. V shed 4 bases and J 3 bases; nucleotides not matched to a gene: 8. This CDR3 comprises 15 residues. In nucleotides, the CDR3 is TGTGCCAGCAGCTATCGAGCGGGGGCCTTCTACGAGCAGTACTTC. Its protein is CASSYRAGAFYEQYF.